This T cell receptor (beta chain) derives from a study of cytomegalovirus exposure and HLA in healthy donors. General study points: Common viral pathogens seemed to be connected with several of the most significant clusters, according to a later analysis. Some V segments, TRBV6-2 and TRBV6-3 among them, were indistinguishable and were therefore excluded.

It was with 60 Vbeta and 13 Jbeta primers that the PCR ran. The data were produced by immunoSEQ multiplex PCR, yet TCRdb's version contains in-frame clones alone and is incomplete. This sample has tens of thousands of clones; approximately 78% occur once, and the top ten carry 7.5% to 10%. Worth noting for this clone: Antigen: not known.

The CDR3 is 13 residues long. The V end was cut by 4 bases, the J end by 5 bases, with 13 bases between. Germline V gene data show CDR1 as SGHDT and CDR2 as YYEEEE. V is TRBV5-6 and J is TRBJ2-7, with D possibly being TRBD1 (6 bases). The source of this sequence is a man in his forties or fifties in good health and CMV-seronegative. The sample comprised PBMCs. The CDR3 spells CASSADRFNEQYF. The CDR3 bases are TGTGCCAGCAGCGCCGACAGGTTCAACGAGCAGTACTTC. The complete variable domain, with remaining parts taken from reference TRBV5-6 and TRBJ2-7, reads DAGVTQSPTHLIKTRGQQVTLRCSPKSGHDTVSWYQQALGQGPQFIFQYYEEEERQRGNFPDRFSGHQFPNYSSELNVNALLLGDSALYLCASSADRFNEQYFGPGTRLTVT.